The TCR beta chain under discussion was sequenced for a study of radiotherapy plus CTLA-4 blockade in lung cancer. Study context: Among patients, about 17% showed objective responses, and approximately 31% had disease control.

Libraries were prepared by immunoSEQ multiplex PCR; TCRdb keeps only in-frame clonotypes and omits some of them. This table has around 20,000 clones, roughly 86% appearing once. Germline assignment: CDR1 SGHTA and CDR2 FQGNSA. The CDR3 spans 14 residues. The ends lost 5 bases at V and 5 bases at J; junction bases unmatched: 5. Whole-study findings and limits: In blood, TCR clones derived from the tumor expanded after radiotherapy plus ipilimumab. Best predicting response, reportedly, were early blood T cell clone dynamics, with interferon-beta.

With respect to this clone: Its antigen is not known.

Those patients who had chemo-refractory metastatic non-small-cell lung cancer were given focal radiation along with CTLA-4 blockade through ipilimumab. The sample was peripheral blood, taken from a patient treated with radiotherapy plus ipilimumab. V gene TRBV7-2 combines with J gene TRBJ2-5; 10 positions match TRBD2. The receptor was isolated from a human donor with non-small cell lung cancer whose response to radiotherapy plus ipilimumab could not be evaluated. CDR3 amino acids: CASSPGLASETQYF. The CDR3 coding sequence is TGTGCCAGCAGCCCGGGACTAGCGAGCGAGACCCAGTACTTC.